A selection of T cell receptor beta chains follows, all from one sample in a study of HIV-infected patients and healthy controls. TCRdb independently ran MiXCR on the 5' RACE reads; one entry per CDR3 protein. The top ten hold about 37% of the sample, which has about 15,000 distinct CDR3 sequences, roughly 12% seen once. Here the sequenced sample was blood, taken during antiretroviral therapy. The origin of the receptors is an adult with HIV infection. The donor label of this sample is uncertain. CDR3s include the opening cysteine and the closing phenylalanine or tryptophan. A D gene is named only where the DNA matches it firmly. Size is omitted from some rows. Given values are once, few, many or a class for expanded clones.

J: TRBJ1-3; size: -; D: -; V: TRBV5-1; CDR3: CASSYRGGRRGNTIYF; DNA: TGCGCCAGCAGCTACCGGGGGGGACGCCGAGGAAACACCATATATTTT
J: TRBJ2-1; size: many; D: -; V: TRBV20-1; CDR3: CSARVDGPSSYNEQFF; DNA: TGCAGTGCTAGAGTTGACGGGCCGAGCTCCTACAATGAGCAGTTCTTC
J: TRBJ2-2; size: many; D: -; V: TRBV5-4; CDR3: CASSPEPTTNTGELFF; DNA: TGTGCCAGCAGCCCAGAACCGACTACGAACACCGGGGAGCTGTTTTTT
J: TRBJ2-1; size: many; D: TRBD2; V: TRBV29-1; CDR3: CSVERTSLVNEQFF; DNA: TGCAGCGTTGAACGGACTAGTCTGGTCAATGAGCAGTTCTTC
J: TRBJ2-4; size: few; D: TRBD2; V: TRBV7-2; CDR3: CASSHQSGLAGPGGAKNIQYF; DNA: TGTGCCAGCAGCCATCAATCGGGACTAGCGGGTCCTGGGGGGGCCAAAAACATTCAGTACTTC
J: TRBJ2-3; size: many; D: TRBD2; V: TRBV7-3; CDR3: CASSREGLETDTQYF; DNA: TGTGCCAGCAGCAGAGAGGGACTAGAAACAGATACGCAGTATTTT
J: TRBJ2-7; size: -; D: TRBD1; V: TRBV11-3; CDR3: CASSLGQGRSYEQYF; DNA: TGTGCCAGCAGCTTGGGACAGGGTCGCTCCTACGAGCAGTACTTC
J: TRBJ2-5; size: many; D: -; V: TRBV12-3/TRBV12-4; CDR3: CASSMSGIQETQYF; DNA: TGTGCCAGCAGTATGTCGGGGATACAAGAGACCCAGTACTTC
J: TRBJ2-7; size: few; D: -; V: TRBV20-1; CDR3: CSARVVRGKSSYEQYF; DNA: TGCAGTGCTAGAGTAGTAAGGGGCAAAAGCTCCTACGAGCAGTACTTC
J: TRBJ2-7; size: many; D: TRBD2; V: TRBV12-3/TRBV12-4; CDR3: CASSPAGGRVYYEQYF; DNA: TGTGCCAGCAGTCCAGCGGGGGGCCGCGTATACTACGAGCAGTACTTC
J: TRBJ1-4; size: medium-sized; D: TRBD1; V: TRBV20-1; CDR3: CSARWPGGNEKLFF; DNA: TGCAGTGCTAGATGGCCAGGGGGTAATGAAAAACTGTTTTTT
J: TRBJ2-5; size: many; D: TRBD1; V: TRBV7-2; CDR3: CASSQGVAEETQYF; DNA: TGTGCCAGCAGCCAGGGGGTGGCAGAAGAGACCCAGTACTTC
J: TRBJ2-3; size: few; D: TRBD2; V: TRBV7-3; CDR3: CASRTSGSLGDTQYF; DNA: TGTGCCAGCAGGACTAGCGGGAGCCTTGGAGATACGCAGTATTTT
J: TRBJ2-5; size: many; D: -; V: TRBV28; CDR3: CASNPAGETQYF; DNA: TGTGCCAGCAATCCAGCAGGCGAGACCCAGTACTTC
J: TRBJ2-4; size: many; D: TRBD2; V: TRBV7-9; CDR3: CASSLEFAGGSKNIQYF; DNA: TGTGCCAGCAGCTTAGAGTTTGCGGGAGGGTCCAAAAACATTCAGTACTTC
J: TRBJ2-3; size: few; D: TRBD1; V: TRBV6-1; CDR3: CASNQGATDTQYF; DNA: TGTGCCAGCAACCAGGGGGCTACAGATACGCAGTATTTT
J: TRBJ1-5; size: many; D: -; V: TRBV20-1; CDR3: CSARAGGNQPQHF; DNA: TGCAGTGCTAGGGCTGGGGGCAATCAGCCCCAGCATTTT
J: TRBJ1-1; size: -; D: -; V: TRBV6-5; CDR3: CASSWREGETEAFF; DNA: TGTGCCAGCAGTTGGAGGGAAGGAGAAACTGAAGCTTTCTTT
J: TRBJ2-7; size: many; D: -; V: TRBV2; CDR3: CASSHLGQFRRYEQYF; DNA: TGTGCCAGCAGTCACCTAGGACAATTCCGGCGCTACGAGCAGTACTTC
J: TRBJ1-1; size: many; D: -; V: TRBV27; CDR3: CASSPLGVGTEAFF; DNA: TGTGCCAGCAGCCCTTTGGGTGTGGGGACTGAAGCTTTCTTT
J: TRBJ2-3; size: many; D: TRBD1; V: TRBV7-9; CDR3: CASSLSVGQATDTQYF; DNA: TGTGCCAGCAGCTTAAGTGTGGGACAGGCTACAGATACGCAGTATTTT
J: TRBJ1-1; size: -; D: TRBD1; V: TRBV20-1; CDR3: CSASGTVARVEAFF; DNA: TGCAGTGCTTCAGGGACAGTCGCGAGGGTTGAAGCTTTCTTT
J: TRBJ2-5; size: many; D: TRBD1; V: TRBV12-3/TRBV12-4; CDR3: CASREGQGGGETQYF; DNA: TGTGCCAGCAGGGAAGGACAGGGCGGAGGGGAGACCCAGTACTTC
J: TRBJ2-5; size: many; D: TRBD2; V: TRBV20-1; CDR3: CSARVSLAGVGETQYF; DNA: TGCAGTGCTAGAGTCAGCCTAGCGGGAGTCGGAGAGACCCAGTACTTC
J: TRBJ2-2; size: few; D: TRBD2; V: TRBV7-7; CDR3: CASRLAGDTGELFF; DNA: TGTGCTAGCAGACTAGCGGGAGACACCGGGGAGCTGTTTTTT
J: TRBJ1-2; size: many; D: -; V: TRBV11-1; CDR3: CASSLRREGYTF; DNA: TGTGCCAGCAGCCTAAGAAGGGAAGGCTACACCTTC
J: TRBJ2-5; size: many; D: -; V: TRBV6-6; CDR3: CASTNPNRETQYF; DNA: TGTGCCAGCACCAATCCAAATCGCGAGACCCAGTACTTC
J: TRBJ1-3; size: many; D: TRBD1; V: TRBV6-6; CDR3: CASNRGQGYTIYF; DNA: TGTGCCAGCAATCGGGGACAGGGTTACACCATATATTTT
J: TRBJ2-1; size: many; D: TRBD1; V: TRBV11-2; CDR3: CASSWGTVYNEQFF; DNA: TGTGCCAGCAGCTGGGGGACAGTCTACAATGAGCAGTTCTTC
J: TRBJ1-1; size: many; D: TRBD1; V: TRBV19; CDR3: CASSSPTGLNTEAFF; DNA: TGTGCCAGTAGTTCCCCGACAGGGTTGAACACTGAAGCTTTCTTT
J: TRBJ2-1; size: medium-sized; D: -; V: TRBV2; CDR3: CASSLQGRRNEQFF; DNA: TGTGCCAGCAGCCTCCAGGGTAGGCGCAATGAGCAGTTCTTC
J: TRBJ2-7; size: -; D: TRBD2; V: TRBV7-9; CDR3: CASSLEGLIYEQYF; DNA: TGTGCCAGCAGCTTGGAGGGACTAATCTACGAGCAGTACTTC
J: TRBJ2-1; size: many; D: -; V: TRBV10-3; CDR3: CAITGTAHNEQFF; DNA: TGTGCCATCACCGGGACTGCTCATAATGAGCAGTTCTTC
J: TRBJ1-4; size: many; D: -; V: TRBV27; CDR3: CASSLYLEGEKLFF; DNA: TGTGCCAGCAGTTTATATCTTGAAGGTGAAAAACTGTTTTTT
J: TRBJ2-7; size: many; D: -; V: TRBV4-1; CDR3: CASSQEDFSYEQYF; DNA: TGCGCCAGCAGCCAAGAGGATTTCTCCTACGAGCAGTACTTC
J: TRBJ1-4; size: -; D: TRBD1; V: TRBV28; CDR3: CASSPAGTGVEKLFF; DNA: TGTGCCAGCAGCCCGGCCGGGACAGGGGTGGAGAAACTGTTTTTT
J: TRBJ2-2; size: many; D: -; V: TRBV30; CDR3: CAWSVRPVNTGELFF; DNA: TGTGCCTGGAGTGTAAGGCCAGTAAACACCGGGGAGCTGTTTTTT
J: TRBJ1-5; size: -; D: -; V: TRBV20-1; CDR3: CSAKLSNQPQHF; DNA: TGCAGTGCTAAACTTAGCAATCAGCCCCAGCATTTT
J: TRBJ2-1; size: medium-sized; D: -; V: TRBV24-1; CDR3: CATSVSGEQFF; DNA: TGTGCCACCAGTGTGAGCGGTGAGCAGTTCTTC
J: TRBJ1-4; size: few; D: -; V: TRBV29-1; CDR3: CSAGGGPNEKLFF; DNA: TGCAGCGCCGGAGGGGGGCCGAATGAAAAACTGTTTTTT
J: TRBJ1-6; size: few; D: -; V: TRBV6-5; CDR3: CASSYIAGRSGAPLHF; DNA: TGTGCCAGCAGTTACATAGCGGGACGGTCCGGGGCACCCCTCCACTTT
J: TRBJ2-2; size: many; D: TRBD2; V: TRBV12-3/TRBV12-4; CDR3: CASSLPSVAGKPNTGELFF; DNA: TGTGCCAGCAGTTTGCCCTCGGTAGCGGGAAAGCCCAACACCGGGGAGCTGTTTTTT
J: TRBJ2-7; size: many; D: -; V: TRBV2; CDR3: CASNIRILYEQYF; DNA: TGTGCCAGCAACATACGGATTCTTTACGAGCAGTACTTC
J: TRBJ2-1; size: many; D: TRBD2; V: TRBV7-9; CDR3: CASSPSGRAINEQFF; DNA: TGTGCCAGCAGCCCTAGCGGGAGGGCCATCAATGAGCAGTTCTTC
J: TRBJ1-5; size: many; D: -; V: TRBV29-1; CDR3: CSAAVGAGNQPQHF; DNA: TGCAGCGCCGCGGTGGGGGCGGGCAATCAGCCCCAGCATTTT
J: TRBJ1-2; size: many; D: -; V: TRBV6-6; CDR3: CASSLAGVGYTF; DNA: TGTGCCAGCAGTCTCGCAGGGGTTGGCTACACCTTC